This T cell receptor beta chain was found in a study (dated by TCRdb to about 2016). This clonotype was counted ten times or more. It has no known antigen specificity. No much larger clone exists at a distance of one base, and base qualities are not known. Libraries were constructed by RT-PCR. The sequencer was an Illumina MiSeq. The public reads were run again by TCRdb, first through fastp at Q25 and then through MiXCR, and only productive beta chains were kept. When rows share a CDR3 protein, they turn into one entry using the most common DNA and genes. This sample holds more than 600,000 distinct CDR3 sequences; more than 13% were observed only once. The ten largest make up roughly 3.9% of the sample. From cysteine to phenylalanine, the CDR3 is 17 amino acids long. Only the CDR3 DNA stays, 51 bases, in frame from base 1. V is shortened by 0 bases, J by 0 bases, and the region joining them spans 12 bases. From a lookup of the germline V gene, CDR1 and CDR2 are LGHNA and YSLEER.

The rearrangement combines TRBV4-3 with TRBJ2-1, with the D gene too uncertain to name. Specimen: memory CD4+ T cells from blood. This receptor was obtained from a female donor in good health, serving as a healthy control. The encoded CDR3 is CASSQDLKASSYNEQFF. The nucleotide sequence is TGCGCCAGCAGCCAAGATCTTAAGGCGAGCTCCTACAATGAGCAGTTCTTC.